The 17 T cell receptor beta chains below were found in one sample sequenced in a study of blood T cells in healthy people across ages. A J-beta primer mix and a sample-barcoded 5' primer were used in a second PCR of about 7 to 12 cycles. TCRdb re-derived calls from the 5' RACE reads in MiXCR, one entry per CDR3 protein. Of approximately 800,000 distinct CDR3 sequences detected, around 36% appear once; the ten largest clones hold 10% to 15%. Sequencing input: blood. The receptors were gathered from a man aged 18 to 30 in good health.

A word on this clonotype: A much larger clone lies a single base off, so this may be a read error. In DNA, the CDR3 is TGCGCCAGCAGCTTGTCGTCCAGGGGGGTCTCCTACAATGAGCAGTACTTC. This codes for CASSLSSRGVSYNEQYF. V and J are TRBV5-1 and TRBJ2-1, with a weak D call TRBD1 (7 bases). The assigned J gene may be wrong: the sequence end matches TRBJ2-7 better. This CDR3 comprises 17 residues. The germline CDR1 and CDR2 sequences are SGHRS and YFSETQ.

The chain carries TRBV7-2 and TRBJ1-2; 7 bases line up with TRBD1. J lost 8 bases, V lost 6 bases, and 9 bases had no gene match. This CDR3 is 13 amino acids long. Germline V gives CDR1 SGHTA, CDR2 FQGNSA. The CDR3 bases are TGTGCCAGCAGGACCTTGACAGGGATCGGCTACACCTTC. It is translated as CASRTLTGIGYTF.

This clonotype appeared a few times. The rearrangement joins TRBV5-1 to TRBJ2-4; maybe TRBD1 (7 bases). Germline CDR1 reads SGHRS; CDR2 reads YFSETQ. CDR3 length equals 16 residues. Trimming stripped 3 bases from V and 13 bases from J, with 26 bases between. Here the CDR3 reads CASSYLSGAGGNEQYF. The DNA for the CDR3 is TGCGCCAGCAGCTATCTGTCGGGAGCAGGGGGGAATGAGCAGTACTTC.

The chain has TRBV12-3 or TRBV12-4 and TRBJ1-2; D gene ambiguous. V lost 3 bases and J 4 bases, leaving 6 bases between the germline ends. This CDR3 region has 12 residues. CDR3 region: CASSLWVYGYTF. Written as DNA, the CDR3 is TGTGCCAGCAGTTTGTGGGTCTATGGCTACACCTTC.

This clonotype was recorded many times. V gene TRBV7-2 combines with J gene TRBJ2-3; possibly TRBD2 for D (5 bases). The CDR3 has 15 amino acids. In germline, CDR1 is SGHTA, CDR2 FQGNSA. Trimming removed 2 bases from V and 1 base from J, with 10 bases in between. The CDR3 nucleotides are TGTGCCAGCAGCTTACAGGTGGGAGGCACAGATACGCAGTATTTT. Translated, it gives CASSLQVGGTDTQYF.

This clonotype was found many times. The chain is built from TRBV20-1 and TRBJ2-3; D is uncertain. Trimming took off 1 base at V and 2 bases at J, with 16 bases between the two ends. The germline CDR1 and CDR2 sequences are DFQATT and SNEGSKA (reference sequence). The CDR3 extends over 16 amino acids. Written as DNA, the CDR3 is TGCAGTGCTAGAGTTCGGCAGAGTTCCCACACAGATACGCAGTATTTT. Amino acids: CSARVRQSSHTDTQYF.

The chain joins TRBV4-2 to TRBJ1-1; 7 nucleotides agree with TRBD1. The germline CDR1 and CDR2 sequences are LGHNA and YNFKEQ. This CDR3 comprises 14 residues. V lost 8 bases and J lost 5; bases outside the gene matches: 11. Here the CDR3 DNA reads TGTGCCAGCGGCCCAGGTAGGGGGCAAACTGAAGCTTTCTTT. Encoded protein: CASGPGRGQTEAFF.

The chain is built from TRBV12-3 or TRBV12-4 and TRBJ2-2; 10 bases are shared with TRBD1. The CDR3 extends over 17 amino acids. V shed 5 bases and J 6 bases; nucleotides not matched to a gene: 12. Written as DNA, the CDR3 is TGTGCCAGCAGTCCCGGTGGCAGGACAGGGGGTTCCGGGGAGCTGTTTTTT. Residues: CASSPGGRTGGSGELFF.

The chain is built from TRBV7-2 and TRBJ2-5; no clear D gene. The closer fit of TRBJ2-7 to the DNA end suggests the J call may be wrong. The CDR3 length is 13 residues. CDR1 is SGHTA, CDR2 FQGNSA, per germline. Written as DNA, the CDR3 is TGTGCCAGCAGCTTGGGTGGTTGGGGCGAGCAGTACTTC. Protein product: CASSLGGWGEQYF.

The chain combines TRBV6-6 with TRBJ2-3, with a possible D match to TRBD2 (5 bases). The ends were cut back, 4 bases at V and 1 base at J, with 15 bases in the middle. The germline CDR1 and CDR2 sequences are MNHNY and SVGAGI (reference sequence). CDR3 length equals 16 residues. For the CDR3, the DNA is TGTGCCAGCAGTTCCGGCAGGAACGGGGGCACAGATACGCAGTATTTT. Amino acid sequence: CASSSGRNGGTDTQYF.

This clonotype was counted between two and nine times. The gene calls are TRBV12-3 or TRBV12-4 and TRBJ1-5; no definite D call. The CDR3 length is 15 residues. Trimming took 5 bases from V and 3 from J, leaving 14 bases between them. The CDR3: CASSPREAPNQPQHF. The CDR3 DNA is TGTGCCAGCAGTCCACGGGAAGCCCCCAATCAGCCCCAGCATTTT.

The chain combines TRBV3-1 with TRBJ1-6, with D tentatively TRBD1 (6 bases). CDR1 and CDR2 from the germline V gene are LGHDT and YNNKEL (reference sequence). There are 15 residues in the CDR3. Trimming left V 2 bases short and J 7 bases short, with 12 bases between. The CDR3 nucleotides read TGTGCCAGCAGCCAACTTGACAGGTCGAATTCACCCCTCCACTTT. Protein sequence: CASSQLDRSNSPLHF. The full variable domain, completed using reference TRBV3-1 and TRBJ1-6, is DTAVSQTPKYLVTQMGNDKSIKCEQNLGHDTMYWYKQDSKKFLKIMFSYNNKELIINETVPNRFSPKSPDKAHLNLHINSLELGDSAVYFCASSQLDRSNSPLHFGNGTRLTVT.

As for this clonotype: A clone one base away is much larger, so this may be a read error. The chain carries TRBV12-3 or TRBV12-4 and TRBJ1-5; D not certain. Trimming removed 5 bases from V and 2 bases from J, with 16 bases in between. The CDR3 is made up of 16 amino acids. The CDR3 DNA reads as TGTGCCAGCAGTATAGAGGTAGGATGGGGCAATCAGCCCCAGCATTTT. It translates to CASSIEVGWGNQPQHF.

This clonotype was counted ten times or more. The chain couples TRBV7-9 to TRBJ1-5; 8 nucleotides line up with TRBD1. J was trimmed by 10 bases and V by 9 bases; bases with no gene match: 8. In germline, CDR1 is SEHNR, CDR2 FQNEAQ (reference sequence). The CDR3 extends over 12 amino acids. CDR3 loop: CASSLDREPQHF. CDR3 sequence (DNA): TGTGCCAGTTCGTTGGACAGGGAACCCCAGCATTTT.

J is TRBJ1-1 and V is TRBV20-1; D perhaps matches TRBD1 (5 bases). The CDR3 covers 13 residues. Germline-derived CDR1 and CDR2 are DFQATT and SNEGSKA (reference sequence). V gave up 6 bases and J gave up 9 bases, with 20 bases separating them. CDR3 loop: CSAETESRSKAFF. The DNA of the CDR3 is TGCAGTGCAGAGACAGAGTCCAGATCAAAAGCTTTCTTT.

This clonotype was counted between two and nine times. This rearrangement joins TRBV5-1 to TRBJ1-4, with D maybe TRBD1 (6 bases). Trimming took 0 bases from V and 3 from J, leaving 9 bases between them. Germline V gene data show CDR1 as SGHRS and CDR2 as YFSETQ. This CDR3 region has 15 residues. CDR3 DNA: TGCGCCAGCAGCTTGGCGGCAGGGGCTAATGAAAAACTGTTTTTT. This codes for CASSLAAGANEKLFF.

The sample holds one count of this clonotype. The genes are TRBV5-6 and TRBJ1-6, with D maybe TRBD1 (5 bases). CDR3 size: 17 residues. CDR1 and CDR2 from the germline V gene are SGHDT and YYEEEE. V dropped 4 bases and J dropped 0 bases, with 14 bases sitting between them. The CDR3 nucleotides read TGTGCCAGCAGCCCAGACGGGACTAGCTCCTATAATTCACCCCTCCACTTT. Translating gives CASSPDGTSSYNSPLHF.